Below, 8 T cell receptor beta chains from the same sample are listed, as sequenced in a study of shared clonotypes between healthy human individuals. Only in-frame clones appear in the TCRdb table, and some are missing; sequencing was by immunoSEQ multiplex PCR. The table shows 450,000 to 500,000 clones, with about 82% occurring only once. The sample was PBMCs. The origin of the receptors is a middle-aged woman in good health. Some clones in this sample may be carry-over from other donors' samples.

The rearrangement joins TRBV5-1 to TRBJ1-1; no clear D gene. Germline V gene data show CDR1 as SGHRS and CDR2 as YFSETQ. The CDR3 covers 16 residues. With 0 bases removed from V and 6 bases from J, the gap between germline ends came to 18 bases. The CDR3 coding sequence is TGCGCCAGCAGCTTGGCGCCGATGGGCAGCGCCTCTGAAGCTTTCTTT. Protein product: CASSLAPMGSASEAFF.

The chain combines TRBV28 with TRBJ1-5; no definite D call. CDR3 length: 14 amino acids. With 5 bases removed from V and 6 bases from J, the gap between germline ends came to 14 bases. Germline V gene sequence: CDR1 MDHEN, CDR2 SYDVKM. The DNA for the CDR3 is TGTGCCAGCAGTAAAGACCGTCAGGCTCAGCCCCAGCATTTT. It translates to CASSKDRQAQPQHF.

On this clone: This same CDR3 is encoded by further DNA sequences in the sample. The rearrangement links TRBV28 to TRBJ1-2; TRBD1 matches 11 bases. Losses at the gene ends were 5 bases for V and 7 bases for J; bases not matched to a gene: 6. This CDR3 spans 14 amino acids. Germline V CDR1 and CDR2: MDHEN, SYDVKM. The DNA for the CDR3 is TGTGCCAGCAGTGACGGGACAGGGGGTCTTGGCTACACCTTC. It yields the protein CASSDGTGGLGYTF.

The DNA for the CDR3 is TGTGCCAGCAGTTCTGCCCAGAGGTCTAATGGCTACACCTTC. Residues: CASSSAQRSNGYTF. The rearrangement uses TRBV27 and TRBJ1-2; D gene unclear. CDR1 and CDR2 (germline): MNHEY, SMNVEV (reference sequence). The CDR3 length is 14 residues. V lost 4 bases and J 6 bases, leaving 15 bases between the germline ends.

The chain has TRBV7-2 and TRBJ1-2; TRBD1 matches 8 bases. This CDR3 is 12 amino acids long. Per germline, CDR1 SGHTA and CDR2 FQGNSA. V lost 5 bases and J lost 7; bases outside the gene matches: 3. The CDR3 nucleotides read TGTGCCAGCAGCAAGGACAGGGTTGGCTACACCTTC. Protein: CASSKDRVGYTF.

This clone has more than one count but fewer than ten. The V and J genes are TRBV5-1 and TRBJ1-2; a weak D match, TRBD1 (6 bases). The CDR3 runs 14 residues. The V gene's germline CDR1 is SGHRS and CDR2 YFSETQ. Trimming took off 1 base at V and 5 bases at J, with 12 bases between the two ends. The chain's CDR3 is CASSLTGLGYGYTF. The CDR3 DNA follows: TGCGCCAGCAGCTTGACAGGGCTGGGGTATGGCTACACCTTC. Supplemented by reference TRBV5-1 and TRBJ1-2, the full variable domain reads KAGVTQTPRYLIKTRGQQVTLSCSPISGHRSVSWYQQTPGQGLQFLFEYFSETQRNKGNFPGRFSGRQFSNSRSEMNVSTLELGDSALYLCASSLTGLGYGYTFGSGTRLTVV.

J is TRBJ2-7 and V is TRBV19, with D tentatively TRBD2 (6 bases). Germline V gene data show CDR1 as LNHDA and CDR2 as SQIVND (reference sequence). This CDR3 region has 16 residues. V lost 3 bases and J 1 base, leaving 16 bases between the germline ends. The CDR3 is CASSIREGGRSYEQYF. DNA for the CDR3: TGTGCCAGTAGTATTAGAGAGGGAGGAAGGTCCTACGAGCAGTACTTC.

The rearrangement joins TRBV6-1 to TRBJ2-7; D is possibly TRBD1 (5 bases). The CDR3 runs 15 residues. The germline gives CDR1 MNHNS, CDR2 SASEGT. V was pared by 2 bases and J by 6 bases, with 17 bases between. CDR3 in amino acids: CASSERGDGPSEQYF. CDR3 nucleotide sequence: TGTGCCAGCAGTGAAAGGGGCGATGGTCCCTCCGAGCAGTACTTC.